The 22 T cell receptor beta chains in this list originate from one sample, sequenced in a study of STAT5B mutations in CD4+ large granular lymphocyte leukemia. Sequenced by immunoSEQ multiplex PCR; TCRdb stores in-frame clones only, minus some. The sample records some 30,000 clones, approximately 71% being singletons. What was sequenced was CD4+ T cells from blood buffy coats. Source of these receptors: a human donor in good health.

V and J are TRBV5-1 and TRBJ1-1; D perhaps matches TRBD1 (5 bases). Trimming removed 4 bases at V and 7 bases at J, with 20 bases between. Germline V CDR1 and CDR2: SGHRS, YFSETQ. This CDR3 is built from 15 residues. The DNA for the CDR3 is TGCGCCAGCAGCCCAACCGCGGGACTTTCCCTTGAAGCTTTCTTT. This encodes CASSPTAGLSLEAFF.

The chain is built from TRBV30 and TRBJ2-1; TRBD2 might be the D (6 bases). From germline, CDR1 is GTSNPN and CDR2 SVGIG (reference sequence). The germline V and J ends were trimmed by 0 bases and 2 bases, with 11 bases remaining between them. The CDR3 consists of 15 residues. In DNA, the CDR3 is TGTGCCTGGAGTGTGAACGCGGGGCCCTACAATGAGCAGTTCTTC. This codes for CAWSVNAGPYNEQFF.

The chain employs TRBV9 and TRBJ2-5, with TRBD2 as a possible D gene (6 bases). V lost 0 bases and J lost 5, with 8 bases in between. The CDR3 is made up of 13 amino acids. Germline V gene data show CDR1 as SGDLS and CDR2 as YYNGEE. The CDR3 DNA reads as TGTGCCAGCAGCGTAGCCCTAGCGGAGACCCAGTACTTC. It translates to CASSVALAETQYF.

The chain combines TRBV4-1 with TRBJ2-7; D is unclear. This CDR3 is 14 amino acids long. Germline CDR1 and CDR2: MGHRA and YSYEKL. With 0 bases removed from V and 6 bases from J, the gap between germline ends came to 12 bases. CDR3 nucleotide sequence: TGCGCCAGCAGCCAAGACAGTCCCCCCGGCGAGCAGTACTTC. Translating gives CASSQDSPPGEQYF.

This chain links TRBV6-5 with TRBJ2-1; D remains ambiguous. Trimming left V 6 bases short and J 9 bases short, with 12 bases between. This CDR3 is built from 12 residues. The germline gives CDR1 MNHEY, CDR2 SVGAGI. The CDR3 reads CASRRLRGEQFF. In nucleotides, the CDR3 is TGTGCCAGCAGGCGACTGCGCGGTGAGCAGTTCTTC.

The CDR3 protein is CASSLRMLADYEQYF. CDR3 nucleotides: TGTGCCAGCAGCTTGCGTATGCTAGCGGACTACGAGCAGTACTTC. The V call is TRBV7-2, the J call TRBJ2-7; 7 bases agree with TRBD2. The CDR3 is made up of 15 amino acids. The J segment lost 3 bases and the V segment lost 3 bases, leaving 8 bases of the junction unmatched. The germline gives CDR1 SGHTA, CDR2 FQGNSA.

Only a few counts were recorded for this clone. This chain connects TRBV4-1 to TRBJ1-1; D gene uncertain. The germline V and J ends were trimmed by 4 bases and 0 bases, with 15 bases remaining between them. CDR3 length equals 16 residues. The V gene's germline CDR1 is MGHRA and CDR2 YSYEKL. The CDR3 loop reads CASSPSPGRMNTEAFF. The CDR3 DNA sequence: TGCGCCAGCAGCCCGTCCCCGGGCCGTATGAACACTGAAGCTTTCTTT.

The V call is TRBV9, the J call TRBJ2-5, with D unresolved. CDR1 is SGDLS, CDR2 YYNGEE, per germline. V gave up 2 bases and J gave up 3 bases, with 11 bases separating them. This CDR3 has 14 residues. The CDR3, as DNA: TGTGCCAGCAGCGTGGGAACGGAAGAAGAGACCCAGTACTTC. This codes for CASSVGTEEETQYF.

This sequence joins TRBV11-3 and TRBJ2-7, with TRBD1 matching over 7 bases. V shed 5 bases, J shed 2 bases, and the junction held 3 bases outside the gene matches. This CDR3 comprises 13 residues. Germline lookup yields CDR1 SGHNT and CDR2 YENEEA. CDR3 in amino acids: CASSVGQAYEQYF. The CDR3 nucleotides are TGTGCCAGCAGCGTAGGACAGGCCTACGAGCAGTACTTC.

This clone has more than one count but fewer than ten. V and J are TRBV10-1 and TRBJ1-1; perhaps TRBD1 as D (6 bases). Between the trimmed V and J ends, which lost 3 bases and 5 bases, there was a span of 13 bases. CDR3 length equals 14 residues. CDR1 WNHNN and CDR2 SYGVQD come from the germline V gene (reference sequence). CDR3 sequence reads: CASSDGGLRTEAFF. As DNA, the CDR3 is TGCGCCAGCAGTGATGGGGGGCTGCGGACTGAAGCTTTCTTT.

This chain connects TRBV19 to TRBJ2-2; 10 bases map to TRBD2. Germline V gene lookup returns CDR1 LNHDA and CDR2 SQIVND (reference sequence). Trimming removed 5 bases from V and 2 bases from J; junction bases left unmatched: 11. CDR3 length equals 18 residues. CDR3 region: CASSVQLAGDQNTGELFF. CDR3 sequence (DNA): TGTGCCAGTAGTGTCCAGCTAGCGGGGGACCAAAACACCGGGGAGCTGTTTTTT.

The V gene is TRBV30, the J gene TRBJ2-7; D is undetermined. CDR3 length: 12 amino acids. Germline CDR1 is GTSNPN and CDR2 is SVGIG (reference sequence). The V gene lost 0 bases and the J gene lost 7 bases, with 10 bases spanning the gap. The CDR3 bases are TGTGCCTGGAGTGTAACAACGGTGGAGCAGTACTTC. Its translation: CAWSVTTVEQYF. Full variable domain (remainder filled in from reference TRBV30 and TRBJ2-7): SQTIHQWPATLVQPVGSPLSLECTVEGTSNPNLYWYRQAAGRGLQLLFYSVGIGQISSEVPQNLSASRPQDRQFILSSKKLLLSDSGFYLCAWSVTTVEQYFGPGTRLTVT.

The rearrangement joins TRBV9 to TRBJ2-3; D is ambiguous. The CDR3 contains 14 residues. V shed 0 bases and J shed 6 bases, with 11 bases lying between them. Germline V lookup: CDR1 SGDLS, CDR2 YYNGEE. In DNA form, the CDR3 reads TGTGCCAGCAGCGTAGTAGCCCTCACGGATACGCAGTATTTT. It is translated as CASSVVALTDTQYF.

The chain has TRBV2 and TRBJ2-6, with D perhaps TRBD2 (6 bases). The germline CDR1 and CDR2 sequences are SNHLY and FYNNEI. This CDR3 comprises 15 residues. V was cut by 6 bases and J by 0 bases, with 9 bases left in between. The CDR3 nucleotides read TGTGCCAGCAGGGGACTCTACTCTGGGGCCAACGTCCTGACTTTC. The encoded protein is CASRGLYSGANVLTF.

This clone has more than one count but fewer than ten. The chain links TRBV7-9 to TRBJ1-6; D gene unclear. CDR1 SEHNR and CDR2 FQNEAQ come from the germline V gene (reference sequence). This CDR3 is built from 18 residues. V was cut by 7 bases and J by 0 bases, with 19 bases left in between. CDR3 sequence reads: CASTYLLGDVSYNSPLHF. The CDR3 region has the DNA TGTGCCAGCACCTACCTGTTGGGTGACGTCTCCTATAATTCACCCCTCCACTTT.

The chain couples TRBV29-1 to TRBJ2-3; possible D gene TRBD1, 5 bases. The CDR3 totals 13 residues. Germline loops: CDR1 SQVTM, CDR2 ANQGSEA. Deletions cut 5 bases from V and 0 bases from J, with 9 bases between. CDR3 sequence reads: CSVKGISTDTQYF. The CDR3 nucleotides are TGCAGCGTTAAGGGGATTAGCACAGATACGCAGTATTTT.

J is TRBJ2-1 and V is TRBV15, with 8 bases matching TRBD2. V shed 8 bases and J 8 bases; nucleotides not matched to a gene: 8. CDR3 length: 13 amino acids. CDR1 and CDR2 from the germline V gene are LNHNV and YYDKDF (reference sequence). CDR3 nucleotides: TGTGCCACCCAACGGGGGGGATCCGATGAGCAGTTCTTC. It encodes CATQRGGSDEQFF.

The rearrangement links TRBV19 to TRBJ2-2; D possibly matches TRBD1 or TRBD2 (5 bases each). The length of the CDR3 is 16 residues. Trimming took off 2 bases at V and 6 bases at J, with 16 bases between the two ends. The germline gives CDR1 LNHDA, CDR2 SQIVND (reference sequence). CDR3 amino acids: CASSIRERTPPGELFF. CDR3 bases: TGTGCCAGTAGTATAAGAGAGCGGACACCACCCGGGGAGCTGTTTTTT.

This chain links TRBV2 with TRBJ2-1; 8 bases fit TRBD2. CDR3 length: 15 amino acids. Germline V lookup: CDR1 SNHLY, CDR2 FYNNEI. Trimming took 3 bases from V and 4 from J; bases not matched to a gene: 5. For the CDR3, the DNA is TGTGCCAGCAGTGACAGCGGGGGCTTTTACAATGAGCAGTTCTTC. Amino acids: CASSDSGGFYNEQFF.

The gene calls are TRBV9 and TRBJ2-5; 9 bases are a match to TRBD2. Germline CDR1 and CDR2: SGDLS and YYNGEE. The CDR3 runs to 16 residues. After removal of 2 bases from V and 1 base from J, the junction contained 6 bases not matched to a gene. The CDR3 loop is CASSVFSGGSQETQYF. DNA for the CDR3: TGTGCCAGCAGCGTCTTTAGCGGGGGAAGCCAAGAGACCCAGTACTTC.

V usage is TRBV18 and J usage is TRBJ1-6, with no clear D. This CDR3 contains 14 residues. Germline V gene data show CDR1 as KGHSH and CDR2 as LQKENI. V lost 3 bases and J 6 bases, leaving 9 bases between the germline ends. In DNA, the CDR3 is TGTGCCAGCTCACCCCCCAATTCTAATTCACCCCTCCACTTT. Its protein is CASSPPNSNSPLHF. The full variable domain, completed using reference TRBV18 and TRBJ1-6, is NAGVMQNPRHLVRRRGQEARLRCSPMKGHSHVYWYRQLPEEGLKFMVYLQKENIIDESGMPKERFSAEFPKEGPSILRIQQVVRGDSAAYFCASSPPNSNSPLHFGNGTRLTVT.

This chain's CDR3 is CASSLVTGGSYEQYF. Written as DNA, the CDR3 is TGTGCCAGCAGCTTAGTTACAGGGGGATCCTACGAGCAGTACTTC. The chain joins TRBV11-2 to TRBJ2-7; 8 nucleotides align to TRBD1. J gave up 1 base and V 1 base, and 3 bases lay outside the gene matches. Germline-derived CDR1 and CDR2 are SGHAT and FQNNGV. CDR3 size: 15 residues.